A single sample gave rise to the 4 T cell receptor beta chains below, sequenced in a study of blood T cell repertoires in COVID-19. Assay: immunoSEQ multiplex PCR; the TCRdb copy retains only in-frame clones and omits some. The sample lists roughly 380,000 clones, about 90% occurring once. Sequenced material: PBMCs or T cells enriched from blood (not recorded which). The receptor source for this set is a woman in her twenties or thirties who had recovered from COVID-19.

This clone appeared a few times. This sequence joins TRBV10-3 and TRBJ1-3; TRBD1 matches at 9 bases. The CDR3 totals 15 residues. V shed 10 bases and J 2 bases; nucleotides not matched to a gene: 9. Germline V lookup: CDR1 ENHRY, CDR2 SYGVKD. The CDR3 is CASNPRQGAGNTIYF. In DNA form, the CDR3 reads TGTGCCAGTAACCCAAGACAGGGGGCTGGAAACACCATATATTTT.

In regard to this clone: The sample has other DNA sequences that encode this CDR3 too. CDR3 region: CASSPIAAGETQYF. CDR3 sequence (DNA): TGTGCCAGCTCACCAATCGCAGCGGGTGAGACCCAGTACTTC. The gene calls are TRBV18 and TRBJ2-5, with D maybe TRBD2 (6 bases). Trimming took 2 bases from V and 5 from J, leaving 12 bases between them. Germline V CDR1 and CDR2: KGHSH, LQKENI. The CDR3 spans 14 residues.

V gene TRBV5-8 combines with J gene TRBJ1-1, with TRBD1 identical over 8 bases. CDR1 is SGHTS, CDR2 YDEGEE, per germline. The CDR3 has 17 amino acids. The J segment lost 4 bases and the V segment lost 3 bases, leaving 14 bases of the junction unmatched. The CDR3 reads CASSYGRRTGRATEAFF. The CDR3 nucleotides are TGTGCCAGCAGCTACGGGAGAAGGACAGGGCGGGCCACTGAAGCTTTCTTT.

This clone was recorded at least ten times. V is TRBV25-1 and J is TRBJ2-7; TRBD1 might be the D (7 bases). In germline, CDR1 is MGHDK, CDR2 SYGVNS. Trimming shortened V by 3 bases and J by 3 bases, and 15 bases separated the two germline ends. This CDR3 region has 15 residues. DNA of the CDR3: TGTGCCAGCAGTGACCCGGGGGCAGGGGGCTACGAGCAGTACTTC. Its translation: CASSDPGAGGYEQYF.